This is a list of T cell receptor beta chains from one sample in a study of lymphopenia after photon versus proton radiotherapy. The method was immunoSEQ multiplex PCR; TCRdb's version includes in-frame clones alone and lacks a portion of them. The table shows about 42,000 clones, with about 83% occurring only once. The source was peripheral blood, collected from a patient treated with proton-based radiotherapy. The receptor set was obtained from a woman in her 70s with pancreatic cancer. Both conserved end residues are part of each CDR3. The order of the fields is CDR3 DNA, CDR3 protein, J gene, clone size, D gene, V gene. D genes are given only for firm matches. For some rows the clone size is stated as once, few or many, or as a class when expanded; others skip it.

CDR3nt: TGCAGCGTCCCGTTGCGGTTTGGTGGGAACACTGAAGCTTTCTTT; CDR3aa: CSVPLRFGGNTEAFF; j_gene: TRBJ1-1; abundance: NA; d_gene: NA; v_gene: TRBV29-1
CDR3nt: TGTGCCAGCGGATCCCGGGAGAGGGATACGCAGTATTTT; CDR3aa: CASGSRERDTQYF; j_gene: TRBJ2-3; abundance: NA; d_gene: NA; v_gene: TRBV28
CDR3nt: TGTGCCAGCAGACCTCTACAGGGGAAAACCTACGAGCAGTACTTC; CDR3aa: CASRPLQGKTYEQYF; j_gene: TRBJ2-7; abundance: NA; d_gene: TRBD1; v_gene: TRBV6-4
CDR3nt: TGTGCCAGCAGCTTAGTGTCCGGGTCAGGGGCCCGGACTGAAGCTTTCTTT; CDR3aa: CASSLVSGSGARTEAFF; j_gene: TRBJ1-1; abundance: NA; d_gene: NA; v_gene: TRBV7-2
CDR3nt: TGTGCCAGCAACTCAGACACAGATACGCAGTATTTT; CDR3aa: CASNSDTDTQYF; j_gene: TRBJ2-3; abundance: NA; d_gene: NA; v_gene: TRBV28
CDR3nt: TGTGCCAGTACCCCGACAGGGGGCGGTTACGAGCAGTACTTC; CDR3aa: CASTPTGGGYEQYF; j_gene: TRBJ2-7; abundance: NA; d_gene: TRBD1; v_gene: TRBV19
CDR3nt: TGTGCCAGCAGTTTAACCTCTAGCGGGAGTATGAATGAGCAGTTCTTC; CDR3aa: CASSLTSSGSMNEQFF; j_gene: TRBJ2-1; abundance: NA; d_gene: TRBD2; v_gene: TRBV28
CDR3nt: TGTGCCAGCAGTGTCGGGGGGGGCCCCTACAATGAGCAGTTCTTC; CDR3aa: CASSVGGGPYNEQFF; j_gene: TRBJ2-1; abundance: NA; d_gene: NA; v_gene: TRBV21-1
CDR3nt: TGCAGCGTTGAAGGGGTACAGGGGGTGAGGGACGAGCAGTACTTC; CDR3aa: CSVEGVQGVRDEQYF; j_gene: TRBJ2-7; abundance: NA; d_gene: TRBD1; v_gene: TRBV29-1
CDR3nt: TGTGCCAGCAGCTTACACAGCTCCTCACAGGGTTCCTATGGCTACACCTTC; CDR3aa: CASSLHSSSQGSYGYTF; j_gene: TRBJ1-2; abundance: NA; d_gene: NA; v_gene: TRBV5-5
CDR3nt: TGTGCCAGCAGTTTTACAGACTGGCGTGAGCAGTTCTTC; CDR3aa: CASSFTDWREQFF; j_gene: TRBJ2-1; abundance: NA; d_gene: NA; v_gene: TRBV27
CDR3nt: TGTGCCAGCAGCTCAAGAAATTACAATGAGCAGTTCTTC; CDR3aa: CASSSRNYNEQFF; j_gene: TRBJ2-1; abundance: few; d_gene: NA; v_gene: TRBV28
CDR3nt: TGTGCCAGTAGTGGGGACGGTACCTACGAGCAGTACTTC; CDR3aa: CASSGDGTYEQYF; j_gene: TRBJ2-7; abundance: few; d_gene: NA; v_gene: TRBV19
CDR3nt: TGTGCCAGCAGCTTAGCGCAAGGGGCCAACGTCCTGACTTTC; CDR3aa: CASSLAQGANVLTF; j_gene: TRBJ2-6; abundance: NA; d_gene: NA; v_gene: TRBV7-2
CDR3nt: TGTGCCAGCAGCGTAGGAGGTATGAACACCGGGGAGCTGTTTTTT; CDR3aa: CASSVGGMNTGELFF; j_gene: TRBJ2-2; abundance: few; d_gene: NA; v_gene: TRBV9
CDR3nt: TGTGCCAGCAGCTTAGCGACAGGACAAGAGACCCAGTACTTC; CDR3aa: CASSLATGQETQYF; j_gene: TRBJ2-5; abundance: NA; d_gene: NA; v_gene: TRBV11-2
CDR3nt: TGTGCCTGGAGTGTAATCACGGGTCTTGGGGGTCAGCCCCAGCATTTT; CDR3aa: CAWSVITGLGGQPQHF; j_gene: TRBJ1-5; abundance: NA; d_gene: NA; v_gene: TRBV30
CDR3nt: TGTGCCTGGGACGCTGGGGTTGAAGCTTTCTTT; CDR3aa: CAWDAGVEAFF; j_gene: TRBJ1-1; abundance: NA; d_gene: NA; v_gene: TRBV30
CDR3nt: TGTGCCAGCAGCTTAAGGCCCGGGGAGCTGTTTTTT; CDR3aa: CASSLRPGELFF; j_gene: TRBJ2-2; abundance: once; d_gene: NA; v_gene: TRBV7-3
CDR3nt: TGTGCCAGCAGCTCCGACTGGAGCAATCAGCCCCAGCATTTT; CDR3aa: CASSSDWSNQPQHF; j_gene: TRBJ1-5; abundance: few; d_gene: NA; v_gene: TRBV7-2
CDR3nt: TGTGCCAGCAGCTCTGACGGATCCACCGGGGAGCTGTTTTTT; CDR3aa: CASSSDGSTGELFF; j_gene: TRBJ2-2; abundance: NA; d_gene: NA; v_gene: TRBV7-9
CDR3nt: TGCGCCAGCAGCCAATACAATAGCGGGATACCTCCTGGAGAGCAGTACTTC; CDR3aa: CASSQYNSGIPPGEQYF; j_gene: TRBJ2-7; abundance: once; d_gene: TRBD2; v_gene: TRBV4-3